This entry describes one T cell receptor (beta chain). This entry belongs to a study of blood T cell repertoires in COVID-19. Across the study: Donors in the United States, Italy and Spain gave samples during acute or convalescent COVID-19. PBMCs, B-cell-depleted T cells, or T cells were the source of the cDNA or gDNA that made up the material.

Germline V gene sequence: CDR1 SGHRS, CDR2 YFSETQ. The V segment lost 5 bases and the J segment 1 base; nucleotides outside the gene matches: 4. This CDR3 is 14 amino acids long. Only in-frame clones appear in the TCRdb table, and some are missing; sequencing was by immunoSEQ multiplex PCR. The sample has about 230,000 clones, around 83% seen once; the top ten hold roughly 1.4%. J is TRBJ2-3 and V is TRBV5-1, with 7 bases matching TRBD2. Sequences were obtained from peripheral blood. The receptor comes from a woman in her forties who had recovered from COVID-19. The CDR3 here is CASSRAGGTDTQYF. The CDR3 DNA is TGCGCCAGCAGTCGTGCGGGGGGCACAGATACGCAGTATTTT.